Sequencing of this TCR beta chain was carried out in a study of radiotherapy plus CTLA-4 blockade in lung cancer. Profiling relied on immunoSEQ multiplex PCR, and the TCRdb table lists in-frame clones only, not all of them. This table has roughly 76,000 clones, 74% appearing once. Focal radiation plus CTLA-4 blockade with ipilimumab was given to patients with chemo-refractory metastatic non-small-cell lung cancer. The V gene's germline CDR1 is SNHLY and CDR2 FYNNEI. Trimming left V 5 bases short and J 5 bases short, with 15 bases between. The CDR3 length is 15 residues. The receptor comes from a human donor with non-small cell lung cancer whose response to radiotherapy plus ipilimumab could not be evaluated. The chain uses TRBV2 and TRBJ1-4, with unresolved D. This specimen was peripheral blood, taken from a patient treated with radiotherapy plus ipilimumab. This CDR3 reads CASSRTSGRNEKLFF. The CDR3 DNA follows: TGTGCCAGCAGTAGGACTTCGGGCCGCAATGAAAAACTGTTTTTT.